Each of the 24 T cell receptor beta chains below was sequenced from the same sample in a study of T cell repertoires in cytomegalovirus infection. No antigens are known for them. One entry per CDR3 protein, called by TCRdb with MiXCR from the reads. The table shows around 71,000 distinct CDR3 sequences, with 20% to 25% occurring only once. The input for sequencing was CD8+ T cells from cultured PBMCs, taken from culture after CMV antigen stimulation. The receptors originated from a human donor in good health (CMV status not recorded). Some clones in this sample may be carry-over from other donors' samples.

This clonotype was counted at least ten times. This chain links TRBV27 with TRBJ1-1, with D uncertain. This CDR3 region has 15 residues. Germline-derived CDR1 and CDR2 are MNHEY and SMNVEV (reference sequence). Trimming removed 0 bases from V and 4 bases from J, with 12 bases in between. The CDR3 bases are TGTGCCAGCAGTTTATCGTCCGCGGGAGGCACTGAAGCTTTCTTT. Protein sequence: CASSLSSAGGTEAFF.

This clonotype has only a few counts. This chain uses TRBV6-2 or TRBV6-3 with TRBJ1-2; D is uncertain. The V end lost 2 bases, the J end lost 2 bases, and 6 bases lay between the germline ends. CDR1 is MNHEY and CDR2 is SVGEGT in the germline V gene. The length of the CDR3 is 13 residues. The CDR3 loop is CASSYISNYGYTF. The CDR3 DNA reads TGTGCCAGCAGTTACATCTCCAACTATGGCTACACCTTC.

This clonotype was detected only a few times. This sequence joins TRBV7-2 and TRBJ2-7; D perhaps matches TRBD2 (6 bases). CDR1 is SGHTA and CDR2 is FQGNSA in the germline V gene. The CDR3 loop spans 13 amino acids. The V end lost 5 bases, the J end lost 4 bases, and 12 bases lay between the germline ends. The DNA of the CDR3 is TGTGCCAGCAGCCCCACCGCGGGGTACGAGCAGTACTTC. Amino acid sequence: CASSPTAGYEQYF.

The chain has TRBV7-9 and TRBJ1-5; no definite D call. CDR1 and CDR2 from the germline V gene are SEHNR and FQNEAQ (reference sequence). This CDR3 is built from 13 residues. The V end lost 4 bases, the J end lost 7 bases, and 11 bases lay between the germline ends. CDR3 nucleotides: TGTGCCAGCAGCTCCACGGGGAGGCAGCCCCAGCATTTT. It translates to CASSSTGRQPQHF.

The V gene is TRBV7-8, the J gene TRBJ2-5; D tentatively fits TRBD1 or TRBD2 (5 bases each). Per the germline V gene, CDR1 is SGHVS and CDR2 is FQNEAQ. The CDR3 has 16 amino acids. The V end was cut by 5 bases, the J end by 1 base, with 17 bases between. For the CDR3, the DNA is TGTGCCAGCAGCCCGAGGGACCGACTACGCCAAGAGACCCAGTACTTC. Amino acid sequence: CASSPRDRLRQETQYF.

The V and J genes are TRBV27 and TRBJ2-7, with D uncertain. Deletions cut 0 bases from V and 1 base from J, with 13 bases between. This CDR3 spans 16 amino acids. Per germline, CDR1 MNHEY and CDR2 SMNVEV (reference sequence). CDR3 nucleotides: TGTGCCAGCAGTTTATCTGGCGGAGACACTTCCTACGAGCAGTACTTC. This translates into CASSLSGGDTSYEQYF.

By sample share, this clonotype is medium-sized. This chain joins TRBV27 and TRBJ1-1, with unresolved D. This CDR3 has 13 residues. V lost 4 bases and J 10 bases, leaving 16 bases between the germline ends. Germline CDR1 MNHEY, CDR2 SMNVEV (reference sequence). The CDR3 protein is CASSSVGIWGAFF. The CDR3 coding sequence is TGTGCCAGCAGTTCAGTTGGGATTTGGGGAGCTTTCTTT.

The chain combines TRBV10-3 with TRBJ1-1, with D perhaps TRBD1 (5 bases). This CDR3 contains 13 residues. The ends were cut back, 5 bases at V and 1 base at J, with 8 bases in the middle. Per the germline V gene, CDR1 is ENHRY and CDR2 is SYGVKD. As DNA, the CDR3 is TGTGCCATCAGTTCCGACAGGAACACTGAAGCTTTCTTT. It translates to CAISSDRNTEAFF.

This chain connects TRBV27 to TRBJ2-3; D gene unclear. Germline CDR1 MNHEY, CDR2 SMNVEV (reference sequence). The V end lost 4 bases, the J end lost 2 bases, and 13 bases lay between the germline ends. The length of the CDR3 is 15 residues. Written as DNA, the CDR3 is TGTGCCAGCAGTTCGACTGGCTCGGCCACAGATACGCAGTATTTT. Amino acid sequence: CASSSTGSATDTQYF.

V usage is TRBV7-6 and J usage is TRBJ2-1; TRBD2 matches at 10 bases. This CDR3 is 14 amino acids long. Germline V gene data show CDR1 as SGHVS and CDR2 as FNYEAQ. Losses at the gene ends were 8 bases for V and 3 bases for J; bases not matched to a gene: 4. The CDR3 DNA follows: TGTGCCAGCGCCCGGACTAGCGGCTACAATGAGCAGTTCTTC. Protein product: CASARTSGYNEQFF.

The chain combines TRBV7-8 with TRBJ1-5; 10 bases align to TRBD1. With 4 bases clipped from V and 5 bases from J, the junction kept 8 bases outside the gene matches. Germline V gene data show CDR1 as SGHVS and CDR2 as FQNEAQ. This CDR3 spans 16 amino acids. In DNA, the CDR3 is TGTGCCAGCAGCTCTACTGGACAGGGGGTTTATCAGCCCCAGCATTTT. Its protein product is CASSSTGQGVYQPQHF.

The gene calls are TRBV7-2 and TRBJ2-6; D assignment may be TRBD1 or TRBD2 (5 bases each). Germline V CDR1 and CDR2: SGHTA, FQGNSA. This CDR3 is 21 amino acids long. Trimming shortened V by 1 base and J by 0 bases, and 22 bases separated the two germline ends. The CDR3 reads CASSLVQPRFGTASGANVLTF. In DNA, the CDR3 is TGTGCCAGCAGCTTAGTCCAACCCAGGTTCGGGACGGCCTCTGGGGCCAACGTCCTGACTTTC.

This clonotype has more than one count but fewer than ten. The chain combines TRBV14 with TRBJ1-1; TRBD1 agrees at 7 bases. Germline values: CDR1 SGHDN, CDR2 FVKESK. V trimming: 0 bases; J trimming: 1 base; junction bases outside the gene matches: 2. The CDR3 is 15 amino acids. The CDR3 region has the DNA TGTGCCAGCAGCCAAGACGCAGGGGGGAACACTGAAGCTTTCTTT. This gives the protein CASSQDAGGNTEAFF.

The J gene is TRBJ1-2, the V gene TRBV6-2 or TRBV6-3, with a possible D match to TRBD1 (6 bases). The CDR3 is 15 amino acids. Germline CDR1 is MNHEY and CDR2 is SVGEGT. Deletions cut 7 bases from V and 3 bases from J, with 18 bases between. DNA of the CDR3: TGTGCCAGCACTCCTAGGGGGGAAATCGACTATGGCTACACCTTC. It yields the protein CASTPRGEIDYGYTF.

This clonotype was seen more than once but under ten times. The chain has TRBV12-3 or TRBV12-4 and TRBJ2-5, with D maybe TRBD1 (6 bases). There are 17 residues in the CDR3. V dropped 5 bases and J dropped 0 bases, with 19 bases sitting between them. This chain's CDR3 is CASSPRTVHSYQETQYF. The CDR3 DNA reads as TGTGCCAGCAGTCCCAGGACAGTTCACTCGTACCAAGAGACCCAGTACTTC.

This clonotype was detected a few times. The V call is TRBV7-8, the J call TRBJ2-7, with 7 nucleotides matching TRBD1. With V trimmed by 4 bases and J by 5 bases, 11 bases remained unmatched. This CDR3 region has 15 residues. Per germline, CDR1 SGHVS and CDR2 FQNEAQ. CDR3 in DNA: TGTGCCAGCAGCTCCCGAAGACAGGGTCAGAACGAGCAGTACTTC. Residues: CASSSRRQGQNEQYF.

The gene calls are TRBV7-6 and TRBJ1-4; D gene unclear. This CDR3 is 13 amino acids long. With 7 bases removed from V and 2 bases from J, the gap between germline ends came to 8 bases. Germline assignment: CDR1 SGHVS and CDR2 FNYEAQ. Written as DNA, the CDR3 is TGTGCCAGCACGGGGATCACTAATGAAAAACTGTTTTTT. Protein: CASTGITNEKLFF.

The sample holds a few counts of this clonotype. The chain couples TRBV7-9 to TRBJ1-4; D might be TRBD1 (5 bases). The germline CDR1 and CDR2 sequences are SEHNR and FQNEAQ (reference sequence). V shed 4 bases and J shed 8 bases, with 17 bases lying between them. This CDR3 has 15 amino acids. The CDR3, as DNA: TGTGCCAGCAGCTCAGCGGACTTAGACAGCGAAAAACTGTTTTTT. Amino acids: CASSSADLDSEKLFF. The whole variable domain, remainder taken from reference TRBV7-9 and TRBJ1-4, is DTGVSQNPRHKITKRGQNVTFRCDPISEHNRLYWYRQTLGQGPEFLTYFQNEAQLEKSRLLSDRFSAERPKGSFSTLEIQRTEQGDSAMYLCASSSADLDSEKLFFGSGTQLSVL.

The rearrangement joins TRBV9 to TRBJ2-6; possibly TRBD2 for D (6 bases). Looked up from germline, CDR1 is SGDLS and CDR2 is YYNGEE. The CDR3 loop spans 16 amino acids. The V and J ends lost 4 bases and 3 bases respectively, with 14 bases between them. The CDR3 is CASSPPRERGANVLTF. The DNA of the CDR3 is TGTGCCAGCAGCCCCCCTCGGGAGCGTGGGGCCAACGTCCTGACTTTC.

The chain has TRBV29-1 and TRBJ2-7, with a possible D match to TRBD2 (6 bases). CDR3 length: 11 residues. Germline assignment: CDR1 SQVTM and CDR2 ANQGSEA. V was pared by 7 bases and J by 6 bases, with 13 bases between. CDR3: CSAPEGGEQYF. Written as DNA, the CDR3 is TGCAGCGCTCCGGAGGGTGGCGAGCAGTACTTC.

The chain recombines TRBV5-5 with TRBJ1-1; TRBD1 matches at 8 bases. V lost 1 base to trimming and J lost 3 bases; unmatched junction nucleotides: 2. This CDR3 region has 14 residues. Germline V gene data show CDR1 as SGHKS and CDR2 as YYEKEE (reference sequence). The CDR3 loop is CASSLLTGDTEAFF. DNA of the CDR3: TGTGCCAGCAGCTTGTTGACAGGGGACACTGAAGCTTTCTTT.

The chain employs TRBV6-6 and TRBJ2-3; weak D call: TRBD2 (6 bases). Trimming left V 0 bases short and J 9 bases short, with 7 bases between. CDR1 is MNHNY, CDR2 SVGAGI, per germline (reference sequence). The CDR3 has 12 amino acids. The CDR3 reads CASSYSAGTQYF. The CDR3 region has the DNA TGTGCCAGCAGTTACTCGGCGGGAACGCAGTATTTT.

The rearrangement uses TRBV7-6 and TRBJ2-1; D unclear. This CDR3 region has 14 residues. CDR1 and CDR2 from the germline V gene are SGHVS and FNYEAQ. With 0 bases removed from V and 9 bases from J, the gap between germline ends came to 12 bases. The CDR3 region is CASSLARSRTEQFF. The CDR3 DNA follows: TGTGCCAGCAGCTTAGCGCGGTCCCGCACTGAGCAGTTCTTC.

This clonotype was seen more than once but under ten times. The chain uses TRBV7-2 and TRBJ2-5; the match to TRBD2 covers 7 bases. J lost 6 bases, V lost 2 bases, and 15 bases had no gene match. The germline V gene encodes CDR1 SGHTA and CDR2 FQGNSA. There are 17 residues in the CDR3. The CDR3 is CASSLRRSDGRRKTQYF. In DNA, the CDR3 is TGTGCCAGCAGCTTAAGGAGGTCGGACGGGAGGAGGAAGACCCAGTACTTC.